This passage covers 16 T cell receptor beta chains from one sample sequenced in a study of blood T cell repertoires in COVID-19. Sequencing used immunoSEQ multiplex PCR; TCRdb keeps in-frame clones, though not all of them. The sample lists 250,000 to 300,000 clones, about four fifths occurring once. Material for sequencing was PBMCs or T cells enriched from blood (not recorded which). These receptors all stem from a man aged 40-50 years who had been exposed to COVID-19.

This chain joins TRBV11-1 and TRBJ1-2; D possibly corresponds to TRBD1 (5 bases). Trimming took off 1 base at V and 8 bases at J, with 14 bases between the two ends. The germline CDR1 and CDR2 sequences are SGHAT and FQDESV (reference sequence). The CDR3 runs 14 residues. CDR3 sequence: CASSLEGPLGGYTF. The DNA of the CDR3 is TGTGCCAGCAGCTTAGAGGGGCCATTAGGAGGCTACACCTTC.

CDR3 DNA: TGTGCCAGCTCACAGGCAGGGATTTACAATGAGCAGTTCTTC. This encodes CASSQAGIYNEQFF. The rearrangement joins TRBV18 to TRBJ2-1, with TRBD1 as a possible D gene (5 bases). The CDR3 runs to 14 residues. Germline values: CDR1 KGHSH, CDR2 LQKENI. The V and J ends lost 4 bases and 4 bases respectively, with 11 bases between them.

The chain is built from TRBV29-1 and TRBJ2-3; possible D gene TRBD2, 5 bases. The V gene's germline CDR1 is SQVTM and CDR2 ANQGSEA. The CDR3 runs 14 residues. V was shortened by 5 bases and J by 2 bases, with 14 bases between the two germline ends. CDR3 sequence: CSVSRASPTDTQYF. The CDR3 DNA follows: TGCAGCGTTTCTAGGGCTAGCCCCACAGATACGCAGTATTTT.

The chain uses TRBV5-1 and TRBJ2-1, with D hard to call. The germline V gene encodes CDR1 SGHRS and CDR2 YFSETQ. This CDR3 contains 18 residues. The ends were cut back, 2 bases at V and 4 bases at J, with 22 bases in the middle. CDR3 DNA sequence: TGCGCCAGCAGCTTTTCCCCAAAAGAGTTTCGCCCGTACAATGAGCAGTTCTTC. It codes for CASSFSPKEFRPYNEQFF.

The chain combines TRBV30 with TRBJ1-1; tentative D call: TRBD1 (5 bases). V shed 5 bases and J shed 1 base, with 5 bases lying between them. CDR3 length: 11 amino acids. Germline CDR1 is GTSNPN and CDR2 is SVGIG (reference sequence). The CDR3 bases are TGTGCCTGGGGGGCGAACACTGAAGCTTTCTTT. This translates into CAWGANTEAFF. The whole variable domain, remainder taken from reference TRBV30 and TRBJ1-1, is SQTIHQWPATLVQPVGSPLSLECTVEGTSNPNLYWYRQAAGRGLQLLFYSVGIGQISSEVPQNLSASRPQDRQFILSSKKLLLSDSGFYLCAWGANTEAFFGQGTRLTVV.

The rearrangement joins TRBV27 to TRBJ1-4; no clear D gene. Deletions cut 1 base from V and 8 bases from J, with 17 bases between. The CDR3 spans 16 residues. Germline lookup yields CDR1 MNHEY and CDR2 SMNVEV (reference sequence). CDR3 region: CASSLFGAGLGEKLFF. The CDR3 DNA reads TGTGCCAGCAGTTTATTCGGCGCGGGGTTAGGCGAAAAACTGTTTTTT.

The rearrangement uses TRBV30 and TRBJ1-5, with a possible D match to TRBD1 (6 bases). The CDR3 runs to 13 residues. Germline CDR1 reads GTSNPN; CDR2 reads SVGIG (reference sequence). V lost 2 bases, J lost 4 bases, and 9 bases lay in between. CDR3 sequence (DNA): TGTGCCTGGAGTCCAGGGGATAATCAGCCCCAGCATTTT. Translated, it gives CAWSPGDNQPQHF.

This chain connects TRBV11-1 to TRBJ2-3; TRBD1 matches 8 bases. Germline values: CDR1 SGHAT, CDR2 FQDESV (reference sequence). The CDR3 extends over 15 amino acids. J gave up 3 bases and V 3 bases, and 5 bases lay outside the gene matches. The CDR3 here is CASSFGQGGTDTQYF. The CDR3 nucleotides read TGTGCCAGCAGCTTCGGACAGGGAGGTACAGATACGCAGTATTTT.

As regards this clone: The junction does not match germline at one end; this may be a read error. This rearrangement joins TRBV19 to TRBJ2-1; 9 bases line up with TRBD1. This CDR3 spans 15 amino acids. Germline CDR1 LNHDA, CDR2 SQIVND (reference sequence). CDR3 in DNA: TGTGCCAGCAGTATAAGTGGGACAGGGAACAATGAGCAGTTCTTC. Translated, it gives CASSISGTGNNEQFF.

The chain is built from TRBV3-1 (or the pseudogene TRBV3-2) and TRBJ1-1, with a weak D call TRBD1 (5 bases). Germline loops: CDR1 LGHDT, CDR2 YNNKEL (reference sequence). The CDR3 consists of 13 residues. V lost 6 bases to trimming and J lost 11 bases, with 19 bases between them. The CDR3 here is CASSSGPPSVAFF. DNA of the CDR3: TGTGCCAGCAGTTCAGGGCCGCCATCTGTGGCTTTCTTT.

The chain is built from TRBV30 and TRBJ2-2; D is unclear. Germline values: CDR1 GTSNPN, CDR2 SVGIG (reference sequence). Deletions cut 3 bases from V and 7 bases from J, with 12 bases between. The CDR3 consists of 13 residues. CDR3 coding DNA: TGTGCCTGGAGCTGGCAATCTGACGGGGAGCTGTTTTTT. Translating it yields CAWSWQSDGELFF.

CDR3 in DNA: TGTGCCAGCAGCCAAAGTCAGGAGCAGTTCTTC. Its translation: CASSQSQEQFF. J is TRBJ2-1 and V is TRBV3-1 (or the pseudogene TRBV3-2); D is undetermined. The CDR3 totals 11 residues. CDR1 LGHDT and CDR2 YNNKEL come from the germline V gene (reference sequence). Trimming pared 2 bases from V and 10 bases from J, leaving 6 bases between.

The V call is TRBV6-5, the J call TRBJ1-3, with 7 nucleotides matching TRBD1. The germline V gene has CDR1 MNHEY and CDR2 SVGAGI. This CDR3 has 15 amino acids. DNA for the CDR3: TGTGCAGGCCGGGGAAATGCAGGGGGGAGGAACACCATATATTTT. Translated: CAGRGNAGGRNTIYF.

This clone has just one count. The rearrangement links TRBV12-3 or TRBV12-4 to TRBJ2-7, with a weak D call TRBD1 (5 bases). The ends were cut back, 7 bases at V and 4 bases at J, with 14 bases in the middle. CDR3 length: 13 residues. As DNA, the CDR3 is TGTGCCAGCAACCTAGACAGAGGTTACGAGCAGTACTTC. Translated: CASNLDRGYEQYF.

V and J are TRBV5-6 and TRBJ1-2, with TRBD1 as a possible D gene (6 bases). From germline, CDR1 is SGHDT and CDR2 YYEEEE. The V end was cut by 6 bases, the J end by 2 bases, with 14 bases between. CDR3 length: 14 residues. Here the CDR3 DNA reads TGTGCCAGCACTAATAGGGGGATAAACTATGGCTACACCTTC. Translation: CASTNRGINYGYTF.

This sequence joins TRBV29-1 and TRBJ1-1, with 7 bases that match TRBD1. Germline CDR1 is SQVTM and CDR2 is ANQGSEA. The CDR3 has 13 residues. V lost 4 bases, J lost 0 bases, and 2 bases stayed unmatched. The CDR3 nucleotides read TGCAGCGTTGCGGGACAGATGAACACTGAAGCTTTCTTT. This gives the protein CSVAGQMNTEAFF.